This T cell receptor beta chain was found in a study of T cell responses to AZD1222 COVID-19 vaccine. Findings of the study overall: Epitopes outside B.1.351 and B.1.1.7 mutated regions reportedly drew nearly half of spike TCRs.

TCRdb's table, derived via immunoSEQ multiplex PCR, lists solely in-frame clones and lacks some. Counted here are 95,000 to 130,000 clones, 88% occurring once; the ten biggest clones make up around a tenth. Note on this clone: Its target is unknown.

This clonotype was obtained from an adult in good health. This material consisted of peripheral blood, taken on day 0 of AZD1222 vaccination.

The CDR3 nucleotides are TGCGCCAGCAGCCAATCCTCCGGGACAGGGCTATATGGCTACACCTTC. Protein sequence: CASSQSSGTGLYGYTF. The chain couples TRBV4-3 to TRBJ1-2, with 9 nucleotides matching TRBD1. The germline CDR1 and CDR2 sequences are LGHNA and YSLEER. The ends lost 2 bases at V and 5 bases at J; junction bases unmatched: 9. The CDR3 has 16 residues.